Shown below are 6 T cell receptor beta chains from a single sample sequenced in a study of resident and recirculating memory T cells in vitiligo. Produced via immunoSEQ multiplex PCR; TCRdb's table is partial and in-frame only. The data hold tens of thousands of clones, with about 91% observed a single time. The sample taken for sequencing was blood. Receptor source: a male donor with vitiligo.

The V call is TRBV4-2, the J call TRBJ2-7; D is perhaps TRBD2 (6 bases). CDR1 is LGHNA and CDR2 is YNFKEQ in the germline V gene. The CDR3 is 16 amino acids. V shed 0 bases and J shed 2 bases, with 14 bases lying between them. CDR3 residues: CASSQDGTGATYEQYF. The CDR3, as DNA: TGTGCCAGCAGCCAAGATGGGACGGGAGCGACCTACGAGCAGTACTTC.

This chain links TRBV5-5 with TRBJ1-1; 7 nucleotides align to TRBD1. The CDR3 length is 13 residues. With 1 base clipped from V and 5 bases from J, the junction kept 2 bases outside the gene matches. From germline, CDR1 is SGHKS and CDR2 YYEKEE (reference sequence). The CDR3 reads CASSLQGGTEAFF. The DNA for the CDR3 is TGTGCCAGCAGCTTGCAGGGGGGAACTGAAGCTTTCTTT. The full variable domain, in which reference TRBV5-5 and TRBJ1-1 provide the parts outside the CDR3, is DAGVTQSPTHLIKTRGQQVTLRCSPISGHKSVSWYQQVLGQGPQFIFQYYEKEERGRGNFPDRFSARQFPNYSSELNVNALLLGDSALYLCASSLQGGTEAFFGQGTRLTVV.

This chain uses TRBV6-1 with TRBJ2-7; possible D gene TRBD2, 6 bases. CDR1 and CDR2 from the germline V gene are MNHNS and SASEGT. The germline V and J ends were trimmed by 0 bases and 4 bases, with 10 bases remaining between them. The length of the CDR3 is 14 residues. The DNA of the CDR3 is TGTGCCAGCAGTGAAGCAGGGACTCTATACGAGCAGTACTTC. Its protein product is CASSEAGTLYEQYF.

The chain is built from TRBV27 and TRBJ1-1; D gene ambiguous. Germline loops: CDR1 MNHEY, CDR2 SMNVEV (reference sequence). With 8 bases removed from V and 6 bases from J, the gap between germline ends came to 13 bases. This CDR3 is 12 amino acids long. This chain's CDR3 is CASVTGGAEAFF. The CDR3 DNA reads as TGTGCCAGCGTGACTGGCGGGGCTGAAGCTTTCTTT.

CDR3 in amino acids: CVSFGEMNTEAFF. The CDR3 DNA is TGTGTCTCCTTTGGGGAGATGAACACTGAAGCTTTCTTT. V is TRBV28 and J is TRBJ1-1; D not resolved. Germline-derived CDR1 and CDR2 are MDHEN and SYDVKM. The CDR3 consists of 13 residues.

The J gene is TRBJ1-2, the V gene TRBV28, with 8 bases that match TRBD1. The CDR3 is 16 amino acids. The V gene's germline CDR1 is MDHEN and CDR2 SYDVKM. V lost 3 bases and J lost 3; bases outside the gene matches: 9. The CDR3 loop is CASSFPLDREDYGYTF. CDR3 DNA: TGTGCCAGCAGTTTCCCCCTGGACAGGGAGGACTATGGCTACACCTTC.